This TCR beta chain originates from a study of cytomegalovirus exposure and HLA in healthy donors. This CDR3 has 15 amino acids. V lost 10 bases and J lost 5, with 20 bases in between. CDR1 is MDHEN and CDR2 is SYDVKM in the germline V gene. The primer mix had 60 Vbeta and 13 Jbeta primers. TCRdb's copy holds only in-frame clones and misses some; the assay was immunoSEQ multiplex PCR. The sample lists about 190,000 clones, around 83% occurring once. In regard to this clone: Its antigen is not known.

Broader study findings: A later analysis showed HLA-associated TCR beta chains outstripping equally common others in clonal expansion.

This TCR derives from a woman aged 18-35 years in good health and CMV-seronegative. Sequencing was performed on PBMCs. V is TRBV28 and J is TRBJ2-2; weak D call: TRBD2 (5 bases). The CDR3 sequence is CATRGGPRGTGELFF. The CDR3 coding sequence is TGTGCCACCCGAGGTGGCCCACGGGGAACCGGGGAGCTGTTTTTT.